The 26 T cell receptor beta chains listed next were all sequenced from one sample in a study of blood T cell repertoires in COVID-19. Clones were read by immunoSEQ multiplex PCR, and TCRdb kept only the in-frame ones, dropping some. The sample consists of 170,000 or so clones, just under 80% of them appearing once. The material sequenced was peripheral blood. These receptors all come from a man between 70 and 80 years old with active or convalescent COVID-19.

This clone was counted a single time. This CDR3 is CATTPIGGSNQPQHF. CDR3 sequence (DNA): TGTGCCACCACCCCGATAGGGGGCAGTAATCAGCCCCAGCATTTT. V gene TRBV15 combines with J gene TRBJ1-5, with 7 bases aligning to TRBD1. With V trimmed by 7 bases and J by 4 bases, 10 bases remained unmatched. There are 15 residues in the CDR3. Germline CDR1 is LNHNV and CDR2 is YYDKDF (reference sequence).

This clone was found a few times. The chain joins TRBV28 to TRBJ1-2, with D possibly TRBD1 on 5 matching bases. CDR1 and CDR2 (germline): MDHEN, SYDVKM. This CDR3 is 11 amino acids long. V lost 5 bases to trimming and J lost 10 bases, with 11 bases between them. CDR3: CASSPQGPYTF. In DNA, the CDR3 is TGTGCCAGCAGTCCCCAGGGCCCCTACACCTTC.

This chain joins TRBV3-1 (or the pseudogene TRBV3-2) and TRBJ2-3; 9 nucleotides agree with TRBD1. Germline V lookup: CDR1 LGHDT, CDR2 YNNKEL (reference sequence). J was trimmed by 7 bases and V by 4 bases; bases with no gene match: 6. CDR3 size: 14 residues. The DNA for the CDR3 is TGTGCCAGCAGCCGGGGACAGGGACTGAATACGCAGTATTTT. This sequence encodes CASSRGQGLNTQYF.

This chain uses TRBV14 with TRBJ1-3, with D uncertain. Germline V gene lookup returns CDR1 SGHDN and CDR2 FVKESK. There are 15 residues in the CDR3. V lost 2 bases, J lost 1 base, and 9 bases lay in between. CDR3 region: CASSQLGASGNTIYF. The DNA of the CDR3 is TGTGCCAGCAGCCAATTAGGAGCTTCTGGAAACACCATATATTTT.

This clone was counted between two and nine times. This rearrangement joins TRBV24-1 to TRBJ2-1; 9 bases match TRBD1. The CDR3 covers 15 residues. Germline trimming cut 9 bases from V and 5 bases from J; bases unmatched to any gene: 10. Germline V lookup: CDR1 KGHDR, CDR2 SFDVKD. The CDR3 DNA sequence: TGTGCCACCGGGTCGAGACAGGGGGATAACAATGAGCAGTTCTTC. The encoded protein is CATGSRQGDNNEQFF.

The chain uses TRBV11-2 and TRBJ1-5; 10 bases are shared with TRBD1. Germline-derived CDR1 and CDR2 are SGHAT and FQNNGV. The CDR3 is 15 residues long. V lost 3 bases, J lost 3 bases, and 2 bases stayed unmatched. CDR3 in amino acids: CASSLGQGNNQPQHF. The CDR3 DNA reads TGTGCCAGCAGCTTGGGACAGGGGAACAATCAGCCCCAGCATTTT.

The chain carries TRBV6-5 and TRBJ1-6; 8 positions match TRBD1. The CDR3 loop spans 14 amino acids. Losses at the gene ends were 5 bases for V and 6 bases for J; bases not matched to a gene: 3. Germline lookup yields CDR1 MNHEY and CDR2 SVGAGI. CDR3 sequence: CASSMDRVNSPLHF. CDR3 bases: TGTGCCAGCAGTATGGACAGGGTTAATTCACCCCTCCACTTT.

CDR3 sequence: CASSPTDRGDEKLFF. Written as DNA, the CDR3 is TGTGCCAGCAGCCCAACCGACAGGGGGGATGAAAAACTGTTTTTT. This chain connects TRBV9 to TRBJ1-4; 9 bases agree with TRBD1. V was clipped by 4 bases and J by 6 bases; unmatched bases: 7. The germline CDR1 and CDR2 sequences are SGDLS and YYNGEE. The CDR3 length is 15 residues. The whole variable domain, filled in from reference TRBV9 and TRBJ1-4, reads DSGVTQTPKHLITATGQRVTLRCSPRSGDLSVYWYQQSLDQGLQFLIQYYNGEERAKGNILERFSAQQFPDLHSELNLSSLELGDSALYFCASSPTDRGDEKLFFGSGTQLSVL.

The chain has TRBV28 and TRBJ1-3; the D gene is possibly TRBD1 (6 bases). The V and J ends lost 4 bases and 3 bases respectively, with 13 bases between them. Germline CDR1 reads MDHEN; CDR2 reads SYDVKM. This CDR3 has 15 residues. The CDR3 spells CASSYRVINGNTIYF. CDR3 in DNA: TGTGCCAGCAGTTACAGGGTGATCAATGGAAACACCATATATTTT.

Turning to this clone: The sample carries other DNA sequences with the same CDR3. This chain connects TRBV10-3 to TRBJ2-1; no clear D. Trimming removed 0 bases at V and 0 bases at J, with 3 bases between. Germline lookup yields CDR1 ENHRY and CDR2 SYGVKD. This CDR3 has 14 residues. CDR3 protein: CAISESSSYNEQFF. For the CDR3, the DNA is TGTGCCATCAGTGAGTCGAGCTCCTACAATGAGCAGTTCTTC.

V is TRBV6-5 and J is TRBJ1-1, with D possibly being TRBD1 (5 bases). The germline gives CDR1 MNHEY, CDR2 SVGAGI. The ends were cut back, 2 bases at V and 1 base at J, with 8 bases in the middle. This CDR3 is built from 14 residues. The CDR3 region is CASSYLDKNTEAFF. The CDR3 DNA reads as TGTGCCAGCAGTTACCTGGACAAGAACACTGAAGCTTTCTTT.

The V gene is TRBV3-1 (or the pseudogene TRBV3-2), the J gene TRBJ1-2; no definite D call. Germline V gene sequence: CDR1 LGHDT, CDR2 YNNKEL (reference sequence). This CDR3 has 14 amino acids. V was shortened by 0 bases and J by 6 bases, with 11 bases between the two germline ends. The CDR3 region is CASSQDAGSHGYTF. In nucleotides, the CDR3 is TGTGCCAGCAGCCAAGATGCAGGTTCGCATGGCTACACCTTC.

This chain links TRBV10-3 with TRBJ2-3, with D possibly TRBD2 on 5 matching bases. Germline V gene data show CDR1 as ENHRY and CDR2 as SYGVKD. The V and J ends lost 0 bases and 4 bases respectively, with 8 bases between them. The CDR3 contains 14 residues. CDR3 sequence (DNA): TGTGCCATCAGTGAGTCGACTAACGCAGATACGCAGTATTTT. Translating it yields CAISESTNADTQYF.

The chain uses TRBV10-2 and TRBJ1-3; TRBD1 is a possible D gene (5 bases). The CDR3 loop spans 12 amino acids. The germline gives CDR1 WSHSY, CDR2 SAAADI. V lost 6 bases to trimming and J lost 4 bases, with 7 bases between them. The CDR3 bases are TGCGCCAGCAGCCCAGGGGGAAACACCATATATTTT. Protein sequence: CASSPGGNTIYF.

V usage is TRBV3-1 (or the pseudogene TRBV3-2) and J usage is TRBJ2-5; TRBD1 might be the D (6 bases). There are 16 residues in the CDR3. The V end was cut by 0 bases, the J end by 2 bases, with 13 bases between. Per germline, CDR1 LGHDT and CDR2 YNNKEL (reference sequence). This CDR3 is CASSQDPGAYQETQYF. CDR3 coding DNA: TGTGCCAGCAGCCAAGATCCAGGGGCCTATCAAGAGACCCAGTACTTC.

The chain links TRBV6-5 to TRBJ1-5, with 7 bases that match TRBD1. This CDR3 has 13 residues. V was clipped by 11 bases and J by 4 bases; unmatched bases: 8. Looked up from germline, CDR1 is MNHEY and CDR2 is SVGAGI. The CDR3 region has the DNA TGTGCCGGCGGACAGGAACAAAATCAGCCCCAGCATTTT. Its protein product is CAGGQEQNQPQHF.

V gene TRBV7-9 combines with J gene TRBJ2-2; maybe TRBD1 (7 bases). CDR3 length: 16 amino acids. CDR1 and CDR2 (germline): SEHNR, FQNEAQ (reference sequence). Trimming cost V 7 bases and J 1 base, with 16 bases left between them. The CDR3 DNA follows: TGTGCCAGCACCCGACTAGGACAGGTGAACACCGGGGAGCTGTTTTTT. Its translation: CASTRLGQVNTGELFF.

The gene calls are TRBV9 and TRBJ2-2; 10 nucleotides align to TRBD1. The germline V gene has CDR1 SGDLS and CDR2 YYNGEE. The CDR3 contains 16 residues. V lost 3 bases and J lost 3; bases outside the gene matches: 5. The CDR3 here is CASSARQGAYTGELFF. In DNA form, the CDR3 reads TGTGCCAGCAGCGCAAGACAGGGGGCATACACCGGGGAGCTGTTTTTT.

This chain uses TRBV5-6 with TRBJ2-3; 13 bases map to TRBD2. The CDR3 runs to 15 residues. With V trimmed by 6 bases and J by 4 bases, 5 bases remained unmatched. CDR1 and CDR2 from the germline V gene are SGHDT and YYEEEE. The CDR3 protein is CASTRTSGGADTQYF. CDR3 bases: TGTGCCAGCACCCGGACTAGCGGGGGCGCAGATACGCAGTATTTT.

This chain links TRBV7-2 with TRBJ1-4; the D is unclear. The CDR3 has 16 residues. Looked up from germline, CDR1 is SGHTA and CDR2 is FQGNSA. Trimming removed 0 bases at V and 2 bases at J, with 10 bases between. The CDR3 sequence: CASSLASVWTNEKLFF. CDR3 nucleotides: TGTGCCAGCAGCTTAGCCTCGGTCTGGACTAATGAAAAACTGTTTTTT.

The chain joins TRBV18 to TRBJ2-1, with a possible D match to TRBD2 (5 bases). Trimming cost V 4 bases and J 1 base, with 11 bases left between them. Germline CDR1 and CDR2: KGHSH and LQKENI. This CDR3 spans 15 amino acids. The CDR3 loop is CASSQRELSYNEQFF. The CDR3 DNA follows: TGTGCCAGCTCACAAAGGGAGCTTTCCTACAATGAGCAGTTCTTC. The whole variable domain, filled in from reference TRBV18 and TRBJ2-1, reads NAGVMQNPRHLVRRRGQEARLRCSPMKGHSHVYWYRQLPEEGLKFMVYLQKENIIDESGMPKERFSAEFPKEGPSILRIQQVVRGDSAAYFCASSQRELSYNEQFFGPGTRLTVL.

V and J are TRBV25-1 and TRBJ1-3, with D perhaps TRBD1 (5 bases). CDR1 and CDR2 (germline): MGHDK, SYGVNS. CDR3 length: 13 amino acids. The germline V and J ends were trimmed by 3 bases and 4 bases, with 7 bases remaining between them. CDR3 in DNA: TGTGCCAGCAGTGAGAACAGGGGAAACACCATATATTTT. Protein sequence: CASSENRGNTIYF.

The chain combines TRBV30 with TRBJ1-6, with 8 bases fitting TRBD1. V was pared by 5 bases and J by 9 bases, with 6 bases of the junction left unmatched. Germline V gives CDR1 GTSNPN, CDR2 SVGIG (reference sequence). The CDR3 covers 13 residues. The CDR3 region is CAWGTGGFSPLHF. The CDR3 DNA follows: TGTGCCTGGGGGACAGGAGGCTTTTCACCCCTCCACTTT.

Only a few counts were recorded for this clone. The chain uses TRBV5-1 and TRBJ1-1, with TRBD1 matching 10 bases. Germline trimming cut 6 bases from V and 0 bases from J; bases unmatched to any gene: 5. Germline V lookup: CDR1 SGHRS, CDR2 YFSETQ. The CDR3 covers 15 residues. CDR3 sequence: CASNGQGDLNTEAFF. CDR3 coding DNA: TGCGCCAGCAACGGACAGGGGGATTTGAACACTGAAGCTTTCTTT.

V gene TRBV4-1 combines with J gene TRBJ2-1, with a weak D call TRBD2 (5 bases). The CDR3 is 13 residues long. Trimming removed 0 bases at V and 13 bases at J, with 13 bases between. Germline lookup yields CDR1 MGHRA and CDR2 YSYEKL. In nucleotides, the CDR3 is TGCGCCAGCAGCCAAGATTTCGCGGGTAAACAGTTCTTC. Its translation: CASSQDFAGKQFF.

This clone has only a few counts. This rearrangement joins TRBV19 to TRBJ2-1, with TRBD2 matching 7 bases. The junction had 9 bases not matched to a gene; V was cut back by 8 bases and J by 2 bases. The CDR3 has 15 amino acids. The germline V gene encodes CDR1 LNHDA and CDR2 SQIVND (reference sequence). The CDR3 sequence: CASGPRGFTYNEQFF. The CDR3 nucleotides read TGTGCCAGTGGGCCGCGGGGGTTTACCTACAATGAGCAGTTCTTC. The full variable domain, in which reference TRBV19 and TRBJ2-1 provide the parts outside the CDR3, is DGGITQSPKYLFRKEGQNVTLSCEQNLNHDAMYWYRQDPGQGLRLIYYSQIVNDFQKGDIAEGYSVSREKKESFPLTVTSAQKNPTAFYLCASGPRGFTYNEQFFGPGTRLTVL.